Each of the 26 T cell receptor beta chains below was sequenced from the same sample in a study of T-cell memory formation after mild COVID-19. TCRdb reprocessed the 5' RACE reads via MiXCR and lists one record per CDR3 protein. The repertoire consists of around 210,000 distinct CDR3 sequences, with 9.5% occurring once and the leading ten covering roughly 3.5%. Sequencing was performed on PBMCs or a T cell subset sorted from them (not recorded which). The receptors shown here come from a man aged 18 to 29 who had mild COVID-19 (a few samples of this study predate the infection). Cell type and time point are not known.

This clonotype was seen at least ten times. The chain couples TRBV5-1 to TRBJ2-3; D is unresolved. The germline CDR1 and CDR2 sequences are SGHRS and YFSETQ. The CDR3 loop spans 11 amino acids. With 7 bases removed from V and 2 bases from J, the gap between germline ends came to 5 bases. CDR3 residues: CASSNTDTQYF. DNA of the CDR3: TGCGCCAGCTCAAACACAGATACGCAGTATTTT.

This clonotype has more than one count but fewer than ten. The chain has TRBV27 and TRBJ2-7; TRBD2 agrees at 8 bases. Germline V gives CDR1 MNHEY, CDR2 SMNVEV (reference sequence). Trimming cost V 8 bases and J 4 bases; bases outside gene matches: 10. This CDR3 comprises 14 residues. The CDR3 DNA sequence: TGTGCCAGCGGCATAATTAGCGGGGCGTACGAGCAGTACGTC. Its translation is CASGIISGAYEQYV.

In its sample, this clonotype was seen a few times. The CDR3 sequence is CASSQEGMTDTQYF. The CDR3 DNA sequence: TGTGCCAGCAGCCAAGAGGGTATGACAGATACGCAGTATTTT. The chain has TRBV3-1 and TRBJ2-3, with D uncertain. The CDR3 consists of 14 residues. Germline V lookup: CDR1 LGHDT, CDR2 YNNKEL (reference sequence). V lost 0 bases and J 3 bases, leaving 7 bases between the germline ends.

This clonotype was recorded a few times. This rearrangement joins TRBV5-1 to TRBJ2-3; 10 nucleotides agree with TRBD2. CDR3 length equals 16 residues. CDR1 is SGHRS and CDR2 is YFSETQ in the germline V gene. V shed 3 bases, J shed 0 bases, and the junction held 4 bases outside the gene matches. The CDR3 loop reads CASSSILAGSTDTQYF. Written as DNA, the CDR3 is TGCGCCAGCAGCTCTATACTAGCGGGGAGCACAGATACGCAGTATTTT.

J is TRBJ1-1 and V is TRBV12-3 or TRBV12-4; TRBD1 is a possible D gene (5 bases). CDR3 length: 16 residues. Trimming took 6 bases from V and 2 from J, leaving 19 bases between them. The CDR3 protein is CASSPSAAGFNTEAFF. CDR3 in DNA: TGTGCCAGCAGCCCCTCCGCGGCAGGGTTTAACACTGAAGCTTTCTTT.

The sample holds many counts of this clonotype. The chain joins TRBV4-1 to TRBJ1-6; weak D call: TRBD1 (5 bases). Germline V gene data show CDR1 as MGHRA and CDR2 as YSYEKL. This CDR3 spans 19 amino acids. Trimming pared 3 bases from V and 6 bases from J, leaving 24 bases between. The CDR3 DNA is TGCGCCAGCAGCCACCAAACGCGGGGACCAAGGTTTCGTAATTCACCCCTCCACTTT. This gives the protein CASSHQTRGPRFRNSPLHF.

The chain recombines TRBV5-1 with TRBJ1-4; D is undetermined. Per the germline V gene, CDR1 is SGHRS and CDR2 is YFSETQ. This CDR3 has 13 amino acids. Trimming shortened V by 0 bases and J by 6 bases, and 6 bases separated the two germline ends. CDR3 protein: CASSLAPYEKLFF. The CDR3 DNA is TGCGCCAGCAGCTTGGCCCCTTATGAAAAACTGTTTTTT.

The rearrangement uses TRBV23-1 and TRBJ2-5, with 9 bases fitting TRBD1. TRBV23-1 is annotated as an ORF whose role is uncertain. With V trimmed by 2 bases and J by 2 bases, 6 bases remained unmatched. This CDR3 is 16 amino acids long. CDR3 coding DNA: TGCGCCAGCAGTCAACCGACAGGGGGTGTTCAAGAGACCCAGTACTTC. Its protein is CASSQPTGGVQETQYF.

J is TRBJ1-5 and V is TRBV2; D gene unclear. Germline values: CDR1 SNHLY, CDR2 FYNNEI. The CDR3 extends over 12 amino acids. Trimming shortened V by 6 bases and J by 4 bases, and 7 bases separated the two germline ends. Written as DNA, the CDR3 is TGTGCCAGCAGGTCCCCGAATCAGCCCCAGCATTTT. It is translated as CASRSPNQPQHF.

V usage is TRBV12-3 or TRBV12-4 and J usage is TRBJ1-2; no firm D call. Between the trimmed V and J ends, which lost 3 bases and 9 bases, there was a span of 20 bases. This CDR3 is 15 amino acids long. The CDR3 DNA is TGTGCCAGCAGTTTTCAAGCAAGGTCCCTTGGGAGCTACACCTTC. Protein sequence: CASSFQARSLGSYTF.

This clonotype has a handful of counts. V is TRBV5-1 and J is TRBJ2-4; D might be TRBD2 (5 bases). The germline V and J ends were trimmed by 5 bases and 0 bases, with 9 bases remaining between them. CDR1 is SGHRS and CDR2 is YFSETQ in the germline V gene. The CDR3 spans 14 residues. The DNA for the CDR3 is TGCGCCAGCAGACCGGGATTAGCCAAAAACATTCAGTACTTC. Translating it yields CASRPGLAKNIQYF.

This clonotype has ten or more counts. This chain uses TRBV7-8 with TRBJ2-7; no clear D gene. CDR3 length: 13 amino acids. Germline CDR1 and CDR2: SGHVS and FQNEAQ. V lost 2 bases and J 5 bases, leaving 10 bases between the germline ends. For the CDR3, the DNA is TGTGCCAGCAGCTTATCCAGGAACAACGAGCAGTACGTC. Translating gives CASSLSRNNEQYV.

This clonotype was observed many times. The chain employs TRBV6-2 or TRBV6-3 and TRBJ1-5; the match to TRBD1 covers 9 bases. The CDR3 spans 16 residues. V lost 0 bases, J lost 5 bases, and 5 bases stayed unmatched. Looked up from germline, CDR1 is MNHEY and CDR2 is SVGEGT. DNA for the CDR3: TGTGCCAGCAGTTACTCACCGGGACAGGGATATCAGCCCCAGCATTTT. This translates into CASSYSPGQGYQPQHF.

The chain carries TRBV11-1 and TRBJ1-2; D might be TRBD1 (5 bases). The length of the CDR3 is 13 residues. In germline, CDR1 is SGHAT, CDR2 FQDESV (reference sequence). Trimming took 5 bases from V and 4 from J, leaving 11 bases between them. CDR3 in amino acids: CASSITGFYGYTF. In DNA, the CDR3 is TGTGCCAGCAGCATAACAGGATTCTATGGCTACACCTTC.

The V and J genes are TRBV6-1 and TRBJ2-7; D may be TRBD1 (6 bases). In germline, CDR1 is MNHNS, CDR2 SASEGT. The CDR3 runs 16 residues. Trimming removed 6 bases at V and 1 base at J, with 19 bases between. In DNA form, the CDR3 reads TGTGCCAGCAGCGAACAGGGACGGAGAGTATCCTACGAGCAGTACGTC. Translated, it gives CASSEQGRRVSYEQYV.

This clonotype was detected only a few times. The chain combines TRBV7-3 with TRBJ2-2; no clear D. V lost 3 bases and J lost 1, with 6 bases in between. This CDR3 contains 14 residues. In germline, CDR1 is SGHTA, CDR2 FQGTGA. The CDR3, as DNA: TGTGCCAGCAGCTTTTACTTGAACACCGGGGAGCTGTTTTTT. This gives the protein CASSFYLNTGELFF.

This clonotype was detected only a few times. This chain connects TRBV20-1 to TRBJ2-1; D gene ambiguous. Trimming took off 4 bases at V and 6 bases at J, with 10 bases between the two ends. The CDR3 length is 12 residues. Per the germline V gene, CDR1 is DFQATT and CDR2 is SNEGSKA (reference sequence). The CDR3 nucleotides read TGCAGTGCTAAGGCTGGGGTCAATGAGCAGTTCTTC. Protein sequence: CSAKAGVNEQFF.

The chain couples TRBV19 to TRBJ1-6; no definite D call. This CDR3 comprises 18 residues. Germline V gives CDR1 LNHDA, CDR2 SQIVND (reference sequence). V was clipped by 5 bases and J by 5 bases, with 22 bases between them. CDR3: CASSPHPVGGPDNSPLHF. In DNA, the CDR3 is TGTGCCAGTAGTCCACACCCGGTCGGAGGGCCGGATAATTCACCCCTCCACTTT.

This clonotype was detected many times. This chain links TRBV5-1 with TRBJ1-6; 7 nucleotides align to TRBD1. The CDR3 has 14 residues. The V gene end was trimmed by 4 bases and the J gene end by 6 bases; junction bases not matched to a gene: 4. Germline values: CDR1 SGHRS, CDR2 YFSETQ. The CDR3 DNA reads TGCGCCAGCAGCCCGGGACAGCCTAATTCACCCCTCCACTTT. Residues: CASSPGQPNSPLHF.

The J gene is TRBJ2-7, the V gene TRBV10-2, with 7 bases fitting TRBD1. Germline lookup yields CDR1 WSHSY and CDR2 SAAADI. V lost 6 bases and J lost 2; bases outside the gene matches: 4. CDR3 length: 13 amino acids. The CDR3, as DNA: TGCGCCAGCAGCGGACAGGCTACCTACGAGCAGTACGTC. Translation: CASSGQATYEQYV.

This clonotype was observed a handful of times. The J gene is TRBJ2-1, the V gene TRBV11-3; no clear D gene. The V end was cut by 2 bases, the J end by 7 bases, with 9 bases between. CDR1 SGHNT and CDR2 YENEEA come from the germline V gene. This CDR3 has 13 amino acids. CDR3 nucleotides: TGTGCCAGCAGCTTATATGGGGTTAATGAGCAGTTCTTC. Its translation: CASSLYGVNEQFF.

This clonotype was picked up a small number of times. This chain links TRBV6-5 with TRBJ1-3, with TRBD1 matching over 8 bases. The germline V gene has CDR1 MNHEY and CDR2 SVGAGI. CDR3 length equals 15 residues. V lost 4 bases to trimming and J lost 2 bases; unmatched junction nucleotides: 4. As DNA, the CDR3 is TGTGCCAGCAGTTCGGACAGGGCGCCTGGAAACACCATATATTTT. Protein sequence: CASSSDRAPGNTIYF.

This clonotype was observed many times. This CDR3 reads CASSLVQGGGIDTQYF. As DNA, the CDR3 is TGTGCCAGCAGCTTGGTACAGGGCGGGGGGATAGATACGCAGTATTTT. The chain recombines TRBV5-5 with TRBJ2-3; TRBD2 aligns across 8 bases. Germline V gene data show CDR1 as SGHKS and CDR2 as YYEKEE (reference sequence). J lost 5 bases, V lost 0 bases, and 8 bases had no gene match. This CDR3 contains 16 residues.

This clonotype was counted once. J is TRBJ1-2 and V is TRBV7-8; 8 bases align to TRBD1. V lost 5 bases to trimming and J lost 2 bases; unmatched junction nucleotides: 7. CDR1 is SGHVS and CDR2 is FQNEAQ in the germline V gene. This CDR3 is built from 15 residues. The CDR3 loop reads CASSNKDRGNYGYTF. For the CDR3, the DNA is TGTGCCAGCAGCAATAAAGACAGGGGAAACTATGGCTACACCTTC.

This chain connects TRBV6-5 to TRBJ2-1, with TRBD1 identical over 8 bases. This CDR3 comprises 13 residues. Germline CDR1 is MNHEY and CDR2 is SVGAGI. The V and J ends lost 5 bases and 8 bases, in that order; junction bases with no gene match: 5. The CDR3 sequence: CASSRQGYDEQFF. Here the CDR3 DNA reads TGTGCCAGCAGTCGACAGGGGTACGATGAGCAGTTCTTC.

This clonotype was observed many times. The chain couples TRBV2 to TRBJ1-2; D possibly corresponds to TRBD1 (6 bases). Germline lookup yields CDR1 SNHLY and CDR2 FYNNEI. V lost 8 bases and J lost 0, with 19 bases in between. CDR3 length equals 16 residues. The CDR3 DNA reads as TGTGCCAGCCGGGGAGGGGGTACCACGTCTAACTATGGCTACACCTTC. As protein: CASRGGGTTSNYGYTF.